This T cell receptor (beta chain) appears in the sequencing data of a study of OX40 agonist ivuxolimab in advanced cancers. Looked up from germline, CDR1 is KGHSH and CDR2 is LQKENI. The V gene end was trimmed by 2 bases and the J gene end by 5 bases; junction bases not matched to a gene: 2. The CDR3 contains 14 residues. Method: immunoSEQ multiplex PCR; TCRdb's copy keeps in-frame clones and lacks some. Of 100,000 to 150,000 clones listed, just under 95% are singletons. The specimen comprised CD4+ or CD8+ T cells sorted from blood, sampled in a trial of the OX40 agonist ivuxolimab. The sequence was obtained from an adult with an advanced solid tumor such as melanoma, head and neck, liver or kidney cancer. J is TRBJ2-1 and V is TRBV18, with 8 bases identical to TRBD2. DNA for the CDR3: TGTGCCAGCTCACCATCGCGGGAGGACAATGAGCAGTTCTTC. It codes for CASSPSREDNEQFF.